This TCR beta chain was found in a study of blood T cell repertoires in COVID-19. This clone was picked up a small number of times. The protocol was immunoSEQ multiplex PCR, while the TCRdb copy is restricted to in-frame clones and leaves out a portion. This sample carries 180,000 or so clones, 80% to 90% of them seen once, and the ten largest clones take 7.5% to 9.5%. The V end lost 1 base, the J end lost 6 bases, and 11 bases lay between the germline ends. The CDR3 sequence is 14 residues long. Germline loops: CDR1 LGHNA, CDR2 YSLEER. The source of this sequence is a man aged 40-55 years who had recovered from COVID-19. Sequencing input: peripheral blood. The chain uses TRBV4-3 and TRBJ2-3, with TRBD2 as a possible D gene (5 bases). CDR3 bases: TGCGCCAGCAGCCAAGTGGTGGGAGCCGATACGCAGTATTTT. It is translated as CASSQVVGADTQYF.